These T cell receptor beta chains were read from a single sample in a study of CD8+ T cells in alopecia areata. Generated by immunoSEQ multiplex PCR, the TCRdb table keeps only in-frame clones and is missing some. Of about 140,000 clones in the sample, 51% were seen once. Sequenced material: CD4+ T cells sorted from blood, taken at week 0. The origin of the receptors is a human donor with alopecia areata. The CDR3 runs from the conserved cysteine through the conserved F or W. A D gene is named only where the DNA matches it firmly. Some rows have no size entry. The others give once, few or many, or a class for an expanded clone.

D gene,clone size,J gene,V gene,CDR3 length,CDR3 DNA,CDR3 protein
NA,NA,TRBJ2-7,TRBV29-1,13,TGCAGCGTCCGTGCGGGCCCCACCCTCGAGCAGTACTTC,CSVRAGPTLEQYF
TRBD2,once,TRBJ2-2,TRBV30,15,TGTGCCTGGCGAAGACTAGCGGGGTACACCGGGGAGCTGTTTTTT,CAWRRLAGYTGELFF
NA,NA,TRBJ2-3,TRBV11-2,16,TGTGCCAGCAGCTTAGTTGGGGCGACCCCCACAGATACGCAGTATTTT,CASSLVGATPTDTQYF
TRBD2,NA,TRBJ2-7,TRBV10-3,15,TGTGCCATCAGTGAACGGGCTAGCGGGTCTTACGAGCAGTACTTC,CAISERASGSYEQYF
TRBD1,NA,TRBJ2-5,TRBV7-9,15,TGTGCCAGCAGCTGGGACGGGACAGGGCAAGAGACCCAGTACTTC,CASSWDGTGQETQYF
NA,NA,TRBJ1-2,TRBV7-2,16,TGTGCCAGCAGCTTAGTCCAGGGACCTACTAACTATGGCTACACCTTC,CASSLVQGPTNYGYTF
NA,NA,TRBJ2-7,TRBV7-9,14,TGTGCCAGCAGCTTATCGGCCGGTTCCTACGAGCAGTACTTC,CASSLSAGSYEQYF
NA,NA,TRBJ2-3,TRBV29-1,13,TGCAGCGTTGCCAGGGGACTTGGAGATACGCAGTATTTT,CSVARGLGDTQYF
TRBD2,NA,TRBJ2-1,TRBV20-1,11,TGCAGTGCGAAAGCCGGGACTACATCCTTCTTC,CSAKAGTTSFF
NA,NA,TRBJ1-2,TRBV5-1,13,TGCGCCAGCAGCTTGGCCTGGGGAAATGGCTACACCTTC,CASSLAWGNGYTF
TRBD1,NA,TRBJ2-7,TRBV30,14,TGTGCCTGGAGTGTAGGGGGCTCCCCCTACGAGCAGTACTTC,CAWSVGGSPYEQYF
NA,NA,TRBJ2-3,TRBV30,12,TGTGCCTGGACGGGCGGGTCAGATACGCAGTATTTT,CAWTGGSDTQYF
NA,NA,TRBJ2-5,TRBV6-1,12,TGTGCCAGCAGTGGTGTCGGGGGAGCCCAGTACTTC,CASSGVGGAQYF
NA,few,TRBJ1-5,TRBV21-1,15,TGTGCCAGCAGCAACGGACGGGGTAGCAATCAGCCCCAGCATTTT,CASSNGRGSNQPQHF
NA,NA,TRBJ2-1,TRBV9,19,TGTGCCAGCAGCGTGGAGGGGGTAGCGGGCCACAGCTCCTACAATGAGCAGTTCTTC,CASSVEGVAGHSSYNEQFF
TRBD2,NA,TRBJ2-2,TRBV19,18,TGTGCCAGTAGTAGGGGACTCGCCAGCGGGAGGTCGCCCGGGGAGCTGTTTTTT,CASSRGLASGRSPGELFF
NA,NA,TRBJ2-1,TRBV18,16,TGTGCCAGCTCACCACCCTCCCGGCAGAGTCACAATGAGCAGTTCTTC,CASSPPSRQSHNEQFF
NA,NA,TRBJ2-2,TRBV30,14,TGTGCCTGGAATCGGGTGCAGGGGTCCGGGGAGCTGTTTTTT,CAWNRVQGSGELFF
NA,many,TRBJ2-5,TRBV7-2,14,TGTGCCAGCAGTCCCTTCGGGCGGACAGAGACCCAGTACTTC,CASSPFGRTETQYF
NA,NA,TRBJ2-6,TRBV7-9,17,TGTGCCAGCAGCCGCTCCACCGGGGCGGCTGGGGCCAACGTCCTGACTTTC,CASSRSTGAAGANVLTF
NA,NA,TRBJ1-1,TRBV6-5,15,TGTGCCAGCAGTAGCCGTGGAGGGATTAGGACTGAAGCTTTCTTT,CASSSRGGIRTEAFF
NA,NA,TRBJ2-1,TRBV19,13,TGTGCCAGTAGGATCAAGGGTTCCAATGAGCAGTTCTTC,CASRIKGSNEQFF
NA,once,TRBJ1-5,TRBV30,13,TGTGCCTGGAGTTCGGGGTTAAATCAGCCCCAGCATTTT,CAWSSGLNQPQHF
NA,few,TRBJ2-7,TRBV25-1,16,TGTGCCAGCAGTGAAGGGGGGAGCCTAGCAGTCTACGAGCAGTACTTC,CASSEGGSLAVYEQYF
NA,few,TRBJ2-5,TRBV11-2,11,TGTGCCAGCAGCTTAGCAGAGACCCAGTACTTC,CASSLAETQYF
NA,NA,TRBJ2-3,TRBV30,11,TGTGCCTGGAGTTCCGGAGATACGCAGTATTTT,CAWSSGDTQYF
NA,NA,TRBJ1-2,TRBV6-1,14,TGTGCCAGCACCGGCGGACTCCCGGGGTGGGGCTACACCTTC,CASTGGLPGWGYTF
NA,NA,TRBJ2-7,TRBV7-2,13,TGTGCCAGCAGCTTGAAAGGGGCGGGGGAGCAGTACTTC,CASSLKGAGEQYF
NA,NA,TRBJ1-5,TRBV29-1,14,TGCAGCGTTGAAAAGTCAGGGTCAGGGCCGCCCCAGCATTTT,CSVEKSGSGPPQHF
NA,few,TRBJ2-1,TRBV9,14,TGTGCCAGTGCCGCGGCCCCCTCCTACAATGAGCAGTTCTTC,CASAAAPSYNEQFF
TRBD1,NA,TRBJ2-5,TRBV6-5,14,TGTGCCAGCAGCAGGGACAGGGTGGGGGAGACCCAGTACTTC,CASSRDRVGETQYF
TRBD1,NA,TRBJ1-2,TRBV27,14,TGTGCCAGCAGTCGACGGGGACAGGGCTATGGCTACACCTTC,CASSRRGQGYGYTF
NA,NA,TRBJ2-3,TRBV5-5,12,TGTGCCAGCAGCCCCGTCCACCCTAGCAACTATTTT,CASSPVHPSNYF
NA,NA,TRBJ2-1,TRBV7-3,14,TGTGCCAGCAGCTTAAGTTTTAGCGTCAATGAGCAGTTCTTC,CASSLSFSVNEQFF
NA,NA,TRBJ2-3,TRBV30,12,TGTGCCTGGAGTATCACAGGCGATACGCAGTATTTT,CAWSITGDTQYF
NA,NA,TRBJ2-1,TRBV25-1,18,TGTGCCAGCAGTGACTTTACGCGCGGGCTAGCAGTTAGCAATGAGCAGTTCTTC,CASSDFTRGLAVSNEQFF
TRBD2,NA,TRBJ2-5,TRBV29-1,12,TGCAGCGCCCGACTAGCGGGGGAGACCCAGTACTTC,CSARLAGETQYF
NA,NA,TRBJ2-1,TRBV13,14,TGTGCCAGCAGCTCAACCACCATTGCCGATGAGCAGTTCTTC,CASSSTTIADEQFF
NA,few,TRBJ1-3,TRBV28,16,TGTGCCAGCAGTTTGGGGAACAGTCCGCGGGGAAACACCATATATTTT,CASSLGNSPRGNTIYF
TRBD1,once,TRBJ2-5,TRBV11-1,13,TGTGCCAGCGACCAGGGGGATACGGGGACCCAGTACTTC,CASDQGDTGTQYF
TRBD1,NA,TRBJ1-5,TRBV9,14,TGTGCCAGCAGCAAGACAGGGCGCAATCAGCCCCAGCATTTT,CASSKTGRNQPQHF
NA,NA,TRBJ2-1,TRBV30,11,TGTGCCTGGGGGCTTATTATAGAGCAGTTCTTC,CAWGLIIEQFF
TRBD1,NA,TRBJ1-5,TRBV19,17,TGTGCCAGTAGTATCGTTCTGTCCCAGGGGGGCAATCAGCCCCAGCATTTT,CASSIVLSQGGNQPQHF
NA,NA,TRBJ1-1,TRBV6-5,15,TGTGCCAGCAGTTTCCGCCCGACAAGCCCAGTTGAAGCTTTCTTT,CASSFRPTSPVEAFF
NA,NA,TRBJ1-2,TRBV4-3,14,TGCGCCAGCAGCCCCCGAAGCGCCGGCTATGGCTACACCTTC,CASSPRSAGYGYTF
NA,NA,TRBJ2-6,TRBV19,14,TGTGCCAGTAGTTTCTCTCAAAGGGCCAACGTCCTGACTTTC,CASSFSQRANVLTF
NA,NA,TRBJ1-2,TRBV4-2,11,TGTGCCAGCAGCGGGGGCTATGGCTACACCTTC,CASSGGYGYTF
TRBD1,few,TRBJ1-2,TRBV5-7,14,TGTGCCAGCAGGCCGGACAGGGTGAACTATGGCTACACCTTC,CASRPDRVNYGYTF
NA,NA,TRBJ1-1,TRBV4-2,13,TGTGCCAGCAGCCAACGGGGGGCCACTGAAGCTTTCTTT,CASSQRGATEAFF
NA,NA,TRBJ1-1,TRBV20-1,10,TGCAGTGCGAGGGCGGGGGCCGCTTTCTTT,CSARAGAAFF
NA,NA,TRBJ1-3,TRBV4-1,12,TGCGCCAGCAGCCAAGGTCGCGGCACCATATATTTT,CASSQGRGTIYF
TRBD1,NA,TRBJ1-4,TRBV25-1,15,TGTGCCAGCAAACGGGGGGACAGTTCGCGTGAAAAACTGTTTTTT,CASKRGDSSREKLFF
TRBD2,NA,TRBJ2-7,TRBV5-1,17,TGCGCCAGCAGCCCTGGAGGTACGGGTACGGGAGGCCGCGAGCAGTACTTC,CASSPGGTGTGGREQYF
NA,few,TRBJ1-2,TRBV27,16,TGTGCCAGCAGTTTATCAGCCATAGAGCTACCCTATGGCTACACCTTC,CASSLSAIELPYGYTF
NA,NA,TRBJ2-5,TRBV7-9,13,TGTGCCAGCAGCGTTCTCGGGGAAGAGACCCAGTACTTC,CASSVLGEETQYF
NA,NA,TRBJ1-2,TRBV23-1,15,TGCGCCAGCAGTCACACTCACTACAGGGAGAATGGCTACACCTTC,CASSHTHYRENGYTF
NA,NA,TRBJ1-5,TRBV19,13,TGTGCCAGTAGTAGGAGGGAACGGCAGCCCCAGCATTTT,CASSRRERQPQHF
TRBD2,NA,TRBJ2-1,TRBV15,14,TGTGCCACCCGGACGGGAGGCTCCTACAATGAGCAGTTCTTC,CATRTGGSYNEQFF
TRBD1,NA,TRBJ1-1,TRBV30,15,TGTGCCTGGGGACAGGGGGCAAGGATAGGCACTGAAGCTTTCTTT,CAWGQGARIGTEAFF
NA,NA,TRBJ1-5,TRBV19,15,TGTGCCAGTAGTATGGTACCCCAGGGCGGTCAGCCCCAGCATTTT,CASSMVPQGGQPQHF